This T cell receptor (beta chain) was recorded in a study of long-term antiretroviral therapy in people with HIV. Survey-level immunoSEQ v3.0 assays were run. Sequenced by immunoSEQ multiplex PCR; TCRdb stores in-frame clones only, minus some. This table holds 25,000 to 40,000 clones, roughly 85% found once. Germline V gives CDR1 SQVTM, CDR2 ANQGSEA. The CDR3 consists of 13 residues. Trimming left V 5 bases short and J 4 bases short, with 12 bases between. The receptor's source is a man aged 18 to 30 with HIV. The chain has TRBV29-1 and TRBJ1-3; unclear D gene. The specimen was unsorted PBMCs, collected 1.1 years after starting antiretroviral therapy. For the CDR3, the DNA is TGCAGCGTTCGAGGTATAGGGGGAAACACCATATATTTT. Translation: CSVRGIGGNTIYF.